The 14 T cell receptor beta chains listed next were all sequenced from one sample in a study of monozygotic twins with inflammatory bowel disease. Using the 5' RACE reads, TCRdb records one entry per CDR3 protein without DNA. The sample's table shows fewer than 450,000 distinct CDR3 sequences. The sequenced material came from blood. These receptors all come from a human donor with ulcerative colitis or Crohn's disease, or a healthy co-twin of an affected twin (not recorded which).

This sequence joins TRBV7-6 and TRBJ1-6. Germline assignment: CDR1 SGHVS and CDR2 FNYEAQ. This CDR3 contains 15 residues. The CDR3 reads CASSLGKGLLRPLHF.

J is TRBJ2-5 and V is TRBV11-2; the D gene TCRdb calls, TRBD2, cannot be checked with no DNA. The CDR3 sequence is 15 residues long. Germline V CDR1 and CDR2: SGHAT, FQNNGV. CDR3 protein: CASSRRGSSQETQYF.

The rearrangement joins TRBV7-9 to TRBJ2-1; the TCRdb call, TRBD2, lacks DNA for checking. The CDR3 covers 14 residues. CDR1 is SEHNR and CDR2 is FQNEAQ in the germline V gene (reference sequence). CDR3 sequence reads: CASSITRVYNEQFF.

The genes are TRBV12-3 or TRBV12-4 and TRBJ2-7; with no DNA, the TCRdb D assignment of TRBD1 cannot be verified. This CDR3 has 14 amino acids. The CDR3 here is CASKLGQGAYEQYF.

This chain uses TRBV27 with TRBJ2-2. CDR1 is MNHEY, CDR2 SMNVEV, per germline (reference sequence). The CDR3 has 15 residues. Here the CDR3 reads CASSLGTTQTGELFF.

J is TRBJ1-5 and V is TRBV7-3; the TRBD1 assignment by TCRdb is unverifiable without DNA. CDR1 is SGHTA, CDR2 FQGTGA, per germline. This CDR3 region has 16 residues. Here the CDR3 reads CASTPRGGRGHQPQHF.

The CDR3 sequence is CAISESMGAGEQFF. The chain has TRBV10-3 and TRBJ2-1; TCRdb designates TRBD1, a call that cannot be tested without DNA. Per the germline V gene, CDR1 is ENHRY and CDR2 is SYGVKD. This CDR3 comprises 14 residues.

The chain's CDR3 is CASSQDRRLAVYEQYF. J is TRBJ2-7 and V is TRBV4-3; TCRdb's assignment of TRBD2 cannot be checked, as there is no DNA. The CDR3 length is 16 residues. Germline CDR1 reads LGHNA; CDR2 reads YSLEER.

This chain joins TRBV6-1 and TRBJ2-7; TCRdb indicates TRBD1, and absent DNA this call remains unverified. CDR1 is MNHNS, CDR2 SASEGT, per germline. The CDR3 runs to 14 residues. The CDR3 here is CASSGGGRPYEQYF.

The V and J genes are TRBV20-1 and TRBJ1-2. Germline-derived CDR1 and CDR2 are DFQATT and SNEGSKA (reference sequence). The CDR3 is 12 residues long. The CDR3 spells CQISRPNYGYTF.

V is TRBV10-3 and J is TRBJ2-5; TCRdb reports TRBD1, a call that lacks DNA to check it against. The CDR3 loop spans 13 amino acids. CDR1 is ENHRY and CDR2 is SYGVKD in the germline V gene. The CDR3 is CAIRGRGGETQYF.

The J gene is TRBJ1-1, the V gene TRBV28; TCRdb gives TRBD1 as the D gene, but with no DNA this cannot be confirmed. This CDR3 is 15 amino acids long. CDR1 MDHEN and CDR2 SYDVKM come from the germline V gene. CDR3 loop: CASSPAASFITEAFF. Looking up the rest from reference TRBV28 and TRBJ1-1 gives the full variable domain: DVKVTQSSRYLVKRTGEKVFLECVQDMDHENMFWYRQDPGLGLRLIYFSYDVKMKEKGDIPEGYSVSREKKERFSLILESASTNQTSMYLCASSPAASFITEAFFGQGTRLTVV.

The chain uses TRBV7-3 and TRBJ2-1; the D call of TRBD1 rests on TCRdb alone, since no DNA is present to check it. Germline values: CDR1 SGHTA, CDR2 FQGTGA. This CDR3 spans 14 amino acids. This CDR3 is CASSFGQDYNEQFF.

The chain recombines TRBV3-1 with TRBJ2-7. CDR3 length equals 12 residues. Germline V lookup: CDR1 LGHDT, CDR2 YNNKEL (reference sequence). The CDR3 spells CASSQVLYEQYF.